Below, 2 T cell receptor beta chains from the same sample are listed, as sequenced in a study of T cells in Graves' hyperthyroidism and ophthalmopathy. TCR beta CDR3 region amplification was performed from RNA transcripts. The HTBI set primed first-round TCR CDR3 RT-PCR. One entry per CDR3 protein results from TCRdb running MiXCR on the multiplex PCR reads. The sample has roughly 570,000 distinct CDR3 sequences; 15% to 18% are singletons. Specimen: blood. The receptor set was obtained from a woman aged 25 to 39 with Graves' hyperthyroidism.

This clonotype was picked up many times. This rearrangement joins TRBV20-1 to TRBJ1-2, with D unresolved. V was clipped by 6 bases and J by 4 bases, with 6 bases between them. The CDR3 is 10 amino acids. In germline, CDR1 is DFQATT, CDR2 SNEGSKA (reference sequence). CDR3 amino acids: CSAPAYGYTF. The CDR3 DNA follows: TGCAGTGCCCCAGCCTATGGCTACACCTTC.

This clonotype was counted at least ten times. The chain links TRBV20-1 to TRBJ2-5; D call uncertain. This CDR3 is built from 15 residues. Trimming left V 3 bases short and J 2 bases short, with 16 bases between. Germline CDR1 reads DFQATT; CDR2 reads SNEGSKA (reference sequence). This chain's CDR3 is CSASFPGTDQETQYF. The CDR3 coding sequence is TGCAGTGCTAGCTTCCCCGGCACTGATCAAGAGACCCAGTACTTC.